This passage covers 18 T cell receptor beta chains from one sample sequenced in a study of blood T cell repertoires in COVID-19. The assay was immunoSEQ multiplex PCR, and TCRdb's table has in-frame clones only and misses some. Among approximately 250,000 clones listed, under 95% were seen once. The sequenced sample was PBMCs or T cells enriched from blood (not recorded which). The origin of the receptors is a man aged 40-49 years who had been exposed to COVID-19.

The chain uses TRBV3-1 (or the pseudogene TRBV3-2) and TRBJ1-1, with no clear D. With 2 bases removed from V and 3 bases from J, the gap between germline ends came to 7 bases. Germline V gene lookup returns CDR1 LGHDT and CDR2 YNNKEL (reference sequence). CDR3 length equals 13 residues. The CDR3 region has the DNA TGTGCCAGCAGCCAATTCGTCGACACTGAAGCTTTCTTT. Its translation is CASSQFVDTEAFF.

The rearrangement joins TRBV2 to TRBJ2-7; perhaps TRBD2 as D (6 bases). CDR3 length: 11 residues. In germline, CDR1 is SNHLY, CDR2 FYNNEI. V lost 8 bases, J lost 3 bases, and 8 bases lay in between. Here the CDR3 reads CASLGGYEQYF. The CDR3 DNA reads TGTGCCAGCCTCGGGGGCTACGAGCAGTACTTC.

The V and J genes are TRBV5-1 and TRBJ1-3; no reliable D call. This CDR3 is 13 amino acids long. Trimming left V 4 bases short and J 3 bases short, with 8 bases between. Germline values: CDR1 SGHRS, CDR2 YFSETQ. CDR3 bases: TGCGCCAGCAGCGTGACACTTGGAAACACCATATATTTT. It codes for CASSVTLGNTIYF.

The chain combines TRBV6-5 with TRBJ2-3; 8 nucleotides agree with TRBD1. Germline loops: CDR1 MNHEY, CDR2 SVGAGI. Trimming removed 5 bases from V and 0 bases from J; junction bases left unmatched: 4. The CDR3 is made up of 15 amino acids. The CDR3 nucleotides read TGTGCCAGCAGTCCCCGGGACAGGAGCACAGATACGCAGTATTTT. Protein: CASSPRDRSTDTQYF.

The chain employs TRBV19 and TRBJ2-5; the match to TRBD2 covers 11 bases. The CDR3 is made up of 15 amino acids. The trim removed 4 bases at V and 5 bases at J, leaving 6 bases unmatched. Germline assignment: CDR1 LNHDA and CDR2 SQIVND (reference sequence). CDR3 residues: CASSKLTSGMETQYF. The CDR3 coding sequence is TGTGCCAGTAGTAAGCTGACTAGCGGGATGGAGACCCAGTACTTC.

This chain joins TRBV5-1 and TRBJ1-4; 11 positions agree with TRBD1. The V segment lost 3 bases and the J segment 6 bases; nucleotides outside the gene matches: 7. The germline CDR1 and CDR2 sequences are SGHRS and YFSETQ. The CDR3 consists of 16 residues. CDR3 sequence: CASSSGRTGGDEKLFF. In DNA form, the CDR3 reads TGCGCCAGCAGCTCGGGACGGACAGGGGGCGATGAAAAACTGTTTTTT.

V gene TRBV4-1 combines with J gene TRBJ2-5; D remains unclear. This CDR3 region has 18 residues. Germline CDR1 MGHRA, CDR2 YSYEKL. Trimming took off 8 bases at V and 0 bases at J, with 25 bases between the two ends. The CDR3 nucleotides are TGCGCCAGCCGCTCACTTGGGCAGGCCCCGTCGGACCAAGAGACCCAGTACTTC. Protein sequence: CASRSLGQAPSDQETQYF.

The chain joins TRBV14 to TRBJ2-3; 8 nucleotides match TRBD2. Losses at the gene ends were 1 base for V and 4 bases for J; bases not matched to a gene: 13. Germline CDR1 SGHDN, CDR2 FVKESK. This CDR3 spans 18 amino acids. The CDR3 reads CASSQVPREGLFADTQYF. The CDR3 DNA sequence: TGTGCCAGCAGCCAAGTTCCCCGGGAGGGCCTGTTCGCAGATACGCAGTATTTT.

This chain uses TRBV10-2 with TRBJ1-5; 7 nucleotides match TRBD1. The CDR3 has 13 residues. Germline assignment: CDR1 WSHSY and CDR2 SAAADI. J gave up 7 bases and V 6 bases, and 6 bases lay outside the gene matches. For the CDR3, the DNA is TGCGCCAGCAGCCAGGGGGTTGTGCAGCCCCAGCATTTT. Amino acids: CASSQGVVQPQHF.

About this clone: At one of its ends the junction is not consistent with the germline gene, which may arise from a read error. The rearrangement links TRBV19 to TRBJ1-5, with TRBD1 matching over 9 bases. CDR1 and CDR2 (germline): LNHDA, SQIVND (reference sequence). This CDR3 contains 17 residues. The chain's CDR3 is CASSTSTDRGSSQPQHF. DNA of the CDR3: TGTGCCAGTAGTACTTCCACGGACAGGGGAAGCAGTCAGCCCCAGCATTTT.

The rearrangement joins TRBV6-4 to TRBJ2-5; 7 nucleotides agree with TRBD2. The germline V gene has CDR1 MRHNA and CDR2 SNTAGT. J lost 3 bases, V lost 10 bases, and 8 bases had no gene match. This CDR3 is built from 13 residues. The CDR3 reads CATPVAGEETQYF. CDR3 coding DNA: TGTGCCACCCCAGTCGCGGGAGAAGAGACCCAGTACTTC.

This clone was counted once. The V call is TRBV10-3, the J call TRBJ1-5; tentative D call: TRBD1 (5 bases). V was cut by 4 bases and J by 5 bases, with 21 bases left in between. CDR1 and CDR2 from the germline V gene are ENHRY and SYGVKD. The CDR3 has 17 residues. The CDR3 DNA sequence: TGTGCCATCAGTGGGGCTTTCGGCCAGGGCCCAGATCAGCCCCAGCATTTT. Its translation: CAISGAFGQGPDQPQHF.

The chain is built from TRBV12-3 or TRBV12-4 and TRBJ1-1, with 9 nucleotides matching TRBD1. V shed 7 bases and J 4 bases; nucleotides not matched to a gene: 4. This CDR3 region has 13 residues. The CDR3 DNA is TGTGCCAGCACAACGACAGGGGGCACTGAAGCTTTCTTT. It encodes CASTTTGGTEAFF.

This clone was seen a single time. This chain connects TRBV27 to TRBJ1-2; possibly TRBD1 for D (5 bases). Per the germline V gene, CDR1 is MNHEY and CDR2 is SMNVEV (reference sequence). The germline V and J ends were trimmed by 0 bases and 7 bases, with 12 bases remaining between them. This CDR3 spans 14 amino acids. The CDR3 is CASSLSGGAGGYTF. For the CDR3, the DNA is TGTGCCAGCAGTTTATCGGGAGGGGCCGGTGGCTACACCTTC.

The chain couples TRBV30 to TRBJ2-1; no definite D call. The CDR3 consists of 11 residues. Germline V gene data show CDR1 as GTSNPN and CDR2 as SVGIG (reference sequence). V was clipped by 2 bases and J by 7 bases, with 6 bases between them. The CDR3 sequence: CAWSLLNEQFF. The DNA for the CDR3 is TGTGCCTGGAGTCTCCTAAATGAGCAGTTCTTC.

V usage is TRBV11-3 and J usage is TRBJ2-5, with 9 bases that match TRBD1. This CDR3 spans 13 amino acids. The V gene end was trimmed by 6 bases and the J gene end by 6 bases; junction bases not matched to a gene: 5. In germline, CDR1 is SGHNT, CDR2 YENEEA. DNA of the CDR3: TGTGCCAGCAGATCCGGACAGGGGAAGACCCAGTACTTC. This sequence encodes CASRSGQGKTQYF.

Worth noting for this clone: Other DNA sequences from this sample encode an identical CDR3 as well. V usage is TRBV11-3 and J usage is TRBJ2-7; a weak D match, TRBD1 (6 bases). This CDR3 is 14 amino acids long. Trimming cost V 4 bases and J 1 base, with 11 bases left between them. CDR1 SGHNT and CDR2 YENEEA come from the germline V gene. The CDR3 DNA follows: TGTGCCAGCAGCTCGGGTACAGGGTCCTACGAGCAGTACTTC. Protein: CASSSGTGSYEQYF.

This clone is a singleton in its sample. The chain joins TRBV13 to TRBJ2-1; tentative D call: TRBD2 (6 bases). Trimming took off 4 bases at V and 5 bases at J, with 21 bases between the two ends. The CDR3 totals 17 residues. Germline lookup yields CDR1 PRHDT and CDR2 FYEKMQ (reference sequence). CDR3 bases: TGTGCCAGCAGCTATACCGGGACTGGAGCCGAAAACAATGAGCAGTTCTTC. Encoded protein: CASSYTGTGAENNEQFF. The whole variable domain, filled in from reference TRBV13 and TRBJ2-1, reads AAGVIQSPRHLIKEKRETATLKCYPIPRHDTVYWYQQGPGQDPQFLISFYEKMQSDKGSIPDRFSAQQFSDYHSELNMSSLELGDSALYFCASSYTGTGAENNEQFFGPGTRLTVL.